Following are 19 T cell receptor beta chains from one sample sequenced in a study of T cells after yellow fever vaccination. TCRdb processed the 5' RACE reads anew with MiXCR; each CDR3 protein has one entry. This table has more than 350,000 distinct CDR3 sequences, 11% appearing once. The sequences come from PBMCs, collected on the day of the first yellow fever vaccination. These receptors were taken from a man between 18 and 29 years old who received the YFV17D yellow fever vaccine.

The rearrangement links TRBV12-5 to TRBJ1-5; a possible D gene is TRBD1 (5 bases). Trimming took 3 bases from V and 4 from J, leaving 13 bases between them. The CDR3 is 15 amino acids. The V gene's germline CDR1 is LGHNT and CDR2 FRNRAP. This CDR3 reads CASGFGDGRNQPQHF. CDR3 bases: TGTGCTAGTGGTTTTGGGGACGGACGAAATCAGCCCCAGCATTTT.

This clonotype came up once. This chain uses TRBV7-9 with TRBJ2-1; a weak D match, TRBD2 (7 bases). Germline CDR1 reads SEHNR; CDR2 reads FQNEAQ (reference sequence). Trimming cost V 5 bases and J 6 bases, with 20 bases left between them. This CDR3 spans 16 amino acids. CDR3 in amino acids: CASSEVVGGPINEQFF. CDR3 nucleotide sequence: TGTGCCAGCAGCGAAGTGGTCGGGGGGCCCATCAATGAGCAGTTCTTC.

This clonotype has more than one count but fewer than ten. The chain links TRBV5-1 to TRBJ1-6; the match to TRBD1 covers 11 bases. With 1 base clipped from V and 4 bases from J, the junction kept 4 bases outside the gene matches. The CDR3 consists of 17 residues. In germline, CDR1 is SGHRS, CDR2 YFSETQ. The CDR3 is CASSLTGQGVYNSPLHF. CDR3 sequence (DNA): TGCGCCAGCAGCTTGACGGGACAGGGGGTTTATAATTCACCCCTCCACTTT.

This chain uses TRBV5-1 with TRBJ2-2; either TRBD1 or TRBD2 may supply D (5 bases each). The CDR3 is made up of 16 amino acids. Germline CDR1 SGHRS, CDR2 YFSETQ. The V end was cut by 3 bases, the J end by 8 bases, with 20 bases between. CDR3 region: CASSWTFTDSAGELFF. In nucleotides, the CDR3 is TGCGCCAGCAGCTGGACATTCACGGACTCGGCTGGGGAGCTGTTTTTT. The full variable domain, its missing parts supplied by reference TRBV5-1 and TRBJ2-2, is KAGVTQTPRYLIKTRGQQVTLSCSPISGHRSVSWYQQTPGQGLQFLFEYFSETQRNKGNFPGRFSGRQFSNSRSEMNVSTLELGDSALYLCASSWTFTDSAGELFFGEGSRLTVL.

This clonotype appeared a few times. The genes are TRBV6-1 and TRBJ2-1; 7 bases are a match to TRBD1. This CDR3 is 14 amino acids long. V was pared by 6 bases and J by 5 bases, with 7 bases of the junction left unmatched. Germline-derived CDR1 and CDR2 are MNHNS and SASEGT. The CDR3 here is CASRIPDRDNEQFF. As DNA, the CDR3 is TGTGCCAGCAGGATCCCAGACAGGGACAATGAGCAGTTCTTC.

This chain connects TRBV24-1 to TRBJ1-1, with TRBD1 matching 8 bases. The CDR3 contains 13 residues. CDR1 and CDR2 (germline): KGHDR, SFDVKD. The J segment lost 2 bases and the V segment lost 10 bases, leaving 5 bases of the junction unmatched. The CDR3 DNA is TGTGCCACTAGAGGACAGGGAAACACTGAAGCTTTCTTT. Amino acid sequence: CATRGQGNTEAFF.

In DNA, the CDR3 is TGTGCCAGCTTTGATCTGGCGGGGGCTGACACCGGGGAGCTGTTTTTT. Protein sequence: CASFDLAGADTGELFF. The chain carries TRBV9 and TRBJ2-2; D may be TRBD2 (7 bases). The CDR3 contains 16 residues. Trimming pared 7 bases from V and 3 bases from J, leaving 19 bases between. Germline CDR1 SGDLS, CDR2 YYNGEE.

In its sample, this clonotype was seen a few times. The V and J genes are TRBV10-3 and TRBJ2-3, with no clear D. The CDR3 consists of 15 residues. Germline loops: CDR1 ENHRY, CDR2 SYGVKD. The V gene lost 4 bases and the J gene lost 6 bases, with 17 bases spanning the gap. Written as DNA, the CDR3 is TGTGCCATCAGTGGAGGCCCCTCTGGCTCGGATACGCAGTATTTT. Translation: CAISGGPSGSDTQYF.

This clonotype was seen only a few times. The CDR3, as DNA: TGTGCCAGCAGTTCAGGGGGCAACGAGCAGTACGTC. Translation: CASSSGGNEQYV. The V gene is TRBV28, the J gene TRBJ2-7; 8 bases agree with TRBD1. There are 12 residues in the CDR3. The junction had 1 base not matched to a gene; V was cut back by 4 bases and J by 5 bases. The germline V gene encodes CDR1 MDHEN and CDR2 SYDVKM.

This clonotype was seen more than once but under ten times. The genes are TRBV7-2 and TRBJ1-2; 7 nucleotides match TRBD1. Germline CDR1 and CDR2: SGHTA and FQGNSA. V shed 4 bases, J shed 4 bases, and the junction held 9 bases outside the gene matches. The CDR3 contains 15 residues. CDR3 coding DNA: TGTGCCAGCAGCTCCCGGCACAGGGGAGGCTATGGCTACACCTTC. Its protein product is CASSSRHRGGYGYTF.

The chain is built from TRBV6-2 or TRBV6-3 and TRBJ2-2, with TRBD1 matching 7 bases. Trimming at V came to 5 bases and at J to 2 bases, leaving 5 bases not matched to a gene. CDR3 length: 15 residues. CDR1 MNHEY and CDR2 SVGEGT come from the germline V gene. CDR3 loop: CASSQQGTNTGELFF. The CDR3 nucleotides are TGTGCCAGCAGTCAACAGGGGACCAACACCGGGGAGCTGTTTTTT.

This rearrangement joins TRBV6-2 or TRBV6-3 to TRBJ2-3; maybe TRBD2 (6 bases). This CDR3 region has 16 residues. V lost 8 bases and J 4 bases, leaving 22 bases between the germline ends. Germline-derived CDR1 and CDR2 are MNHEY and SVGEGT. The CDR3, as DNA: TGTGCCAGCGATATGGAGGGGAGAAGGGTCCCAGATACGCAGTATTTT. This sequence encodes CASDMEGRRVPDTQYF.

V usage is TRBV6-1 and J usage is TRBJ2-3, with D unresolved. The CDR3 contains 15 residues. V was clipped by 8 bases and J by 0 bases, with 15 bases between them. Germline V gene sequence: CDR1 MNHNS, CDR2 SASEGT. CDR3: CASAKGDRSTDTQYF. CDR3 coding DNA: TGTGCCAGCGCGAAAGGAGATCGCAGCACAGATACGCAGTATTTT.

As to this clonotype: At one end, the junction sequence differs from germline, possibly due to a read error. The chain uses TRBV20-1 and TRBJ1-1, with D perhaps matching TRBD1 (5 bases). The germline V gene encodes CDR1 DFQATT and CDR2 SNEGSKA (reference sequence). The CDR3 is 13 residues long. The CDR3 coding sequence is TGCAGTGCTGGAGACGACAGTGTCACTGAAGCTTTCTTT. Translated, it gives CSAGDDSVTEAFF.

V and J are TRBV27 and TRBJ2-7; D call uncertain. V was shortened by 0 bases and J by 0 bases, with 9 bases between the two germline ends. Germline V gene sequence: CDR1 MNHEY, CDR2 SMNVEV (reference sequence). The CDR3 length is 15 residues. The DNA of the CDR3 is TGTGCCAGCAGTTTATCGTCTCGGAGCTCCTACGAGCAGTACTTC. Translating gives CASSLSSRSSYEQYF.

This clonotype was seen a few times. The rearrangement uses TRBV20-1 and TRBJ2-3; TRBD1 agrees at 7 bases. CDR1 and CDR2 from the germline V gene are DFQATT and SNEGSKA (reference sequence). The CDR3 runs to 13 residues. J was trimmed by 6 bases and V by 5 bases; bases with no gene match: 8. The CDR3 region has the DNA TGCAGTGCTCTGTACAGGGGATCGGATACGCAGTATTTT. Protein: CSALYRGSDTQYF.

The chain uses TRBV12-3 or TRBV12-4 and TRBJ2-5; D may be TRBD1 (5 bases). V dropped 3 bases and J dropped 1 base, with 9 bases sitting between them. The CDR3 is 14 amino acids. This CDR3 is CASSFQTAQETQYF. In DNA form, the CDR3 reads TGTGCCAGCAGTTTCCAGACAGCCCAAGAGACCCAGTACTTC.

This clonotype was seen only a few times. CDR3 protein: CASSLWAGDTGELFF. The CDR3 DNA reads as TGTGCCAGCAGCTTATGGGCGGGGGACACCGGGGAGCTGTTTTTT. J is TRBJ2-2 and V is TRBV11-2; 7 bases align to TRBD2. Germline V gives CDR1 SGHAT, CDR2 FQNNGV. This CDR3 is 15 amino acids long. With 2 bases clipped from V and 3 bases from J, the junction kept 3 bases outside the gene matches.

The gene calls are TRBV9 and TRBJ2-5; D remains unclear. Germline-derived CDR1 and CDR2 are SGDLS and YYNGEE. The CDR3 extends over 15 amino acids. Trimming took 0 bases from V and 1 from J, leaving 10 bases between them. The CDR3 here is CASSVVHGPQETQYF. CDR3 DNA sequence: TGTGCCAGCAGCGTAGTGCACGGCCCCCAAGAGACCCAGTACTTC. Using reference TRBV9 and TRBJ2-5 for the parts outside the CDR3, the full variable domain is DSGVTQTPKHLITATGQRVTLRCSPRSGDLSVYWYQQSLDQGLQFLIQYYNGEERAKGNILERFSAQQFPDLHSELNLSSLELGDSALYFCASSVVHGPQETQYFGPGTRLLVL.